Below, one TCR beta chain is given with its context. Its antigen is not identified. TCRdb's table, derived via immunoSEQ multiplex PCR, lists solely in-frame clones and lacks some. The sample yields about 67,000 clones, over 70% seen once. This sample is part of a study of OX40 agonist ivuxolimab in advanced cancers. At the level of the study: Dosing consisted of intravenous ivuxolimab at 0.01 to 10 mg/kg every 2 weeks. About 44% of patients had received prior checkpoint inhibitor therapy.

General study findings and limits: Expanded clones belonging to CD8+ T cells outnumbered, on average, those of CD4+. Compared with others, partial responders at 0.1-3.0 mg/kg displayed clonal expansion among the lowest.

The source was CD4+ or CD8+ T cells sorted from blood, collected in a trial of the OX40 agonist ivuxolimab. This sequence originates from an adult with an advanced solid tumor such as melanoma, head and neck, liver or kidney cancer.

CDR3 sequence reads: CASSLGQLNTEAFF. CDR3 coding DNA: TGTGCCAGCAGCTTAGGACAGCTGAACACTGAAGCTTTCTTT. The genes are TRBV7-2 and TRBJ1-1, with a possible D match to TRBD1 (5 bases). Germline CDR1 is SGHTA and CDR2 is FQGNSA. V was shortened by 1 base and J by 0 bases, with 6 bases between the two germline ends. This CDR3 is built from 14 residues.